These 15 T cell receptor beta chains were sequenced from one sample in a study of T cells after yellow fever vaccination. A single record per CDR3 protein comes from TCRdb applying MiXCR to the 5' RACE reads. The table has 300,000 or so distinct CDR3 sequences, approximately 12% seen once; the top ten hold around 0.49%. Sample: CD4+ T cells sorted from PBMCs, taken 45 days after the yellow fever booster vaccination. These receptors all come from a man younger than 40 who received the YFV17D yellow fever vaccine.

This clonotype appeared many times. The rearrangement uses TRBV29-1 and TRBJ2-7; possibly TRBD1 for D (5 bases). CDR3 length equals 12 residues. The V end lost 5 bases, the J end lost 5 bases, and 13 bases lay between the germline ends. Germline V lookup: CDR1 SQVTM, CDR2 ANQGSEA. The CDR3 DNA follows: TGCAGCGTTCGTCAGGGCATCGACGAGCAGTACTTC. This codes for CSVRQGIDEQYF.

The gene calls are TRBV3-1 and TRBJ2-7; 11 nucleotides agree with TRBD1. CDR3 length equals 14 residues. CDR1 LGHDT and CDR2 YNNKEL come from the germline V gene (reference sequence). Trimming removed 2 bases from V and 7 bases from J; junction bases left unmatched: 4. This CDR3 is CASSQRTGGGEQYF. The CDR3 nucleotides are TGTGCCAGCAGCCAACGGACAGGGGGCGGGGAGCAGTACTTC.

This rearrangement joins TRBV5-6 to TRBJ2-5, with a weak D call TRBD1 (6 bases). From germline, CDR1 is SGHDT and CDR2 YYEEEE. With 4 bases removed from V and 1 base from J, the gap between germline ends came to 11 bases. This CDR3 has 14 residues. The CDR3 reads CASSRLTGQETQYF. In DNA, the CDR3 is TGTGCCAGCAGCAGACTGACAGGCCAAGAGACCCAGTACTTC.

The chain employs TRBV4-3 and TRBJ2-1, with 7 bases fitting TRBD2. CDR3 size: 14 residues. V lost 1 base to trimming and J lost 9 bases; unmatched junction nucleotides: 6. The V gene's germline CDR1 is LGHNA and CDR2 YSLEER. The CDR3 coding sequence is TGCGCCAGCAGCCAAGGGGGACTATACGGTGAGCAGTTCTTC. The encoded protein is CASSQGGLYGEQFF.

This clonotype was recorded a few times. The CDR3 region is CASSWGTSSGNTIYF. The CDR3 DNA follows: TGTGCCAGCAGCTGGGGCACGAGCTCTGGAAACACCATATATTTT. V usage is TRBV11-2 and J usage is TRBJ1-3; tentative D call: TRBD1 (5 bases). Looked up from germline, CDR1 is SGHAT and CDR2 is FQNNGV. This CDR3 has 15 amino acids. Trimming shortened V by 4 bases and J by 0 bases, and 10 bases separated the two germline ends.

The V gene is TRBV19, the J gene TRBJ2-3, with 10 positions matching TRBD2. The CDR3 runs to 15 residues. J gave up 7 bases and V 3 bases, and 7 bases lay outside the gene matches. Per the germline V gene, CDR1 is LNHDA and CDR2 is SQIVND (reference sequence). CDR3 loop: CASSISSGSMNTQYF. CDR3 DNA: TGTGCCAGTAGTATCTCTAGCGGGAGTATGAATACGCAGTATTTT.

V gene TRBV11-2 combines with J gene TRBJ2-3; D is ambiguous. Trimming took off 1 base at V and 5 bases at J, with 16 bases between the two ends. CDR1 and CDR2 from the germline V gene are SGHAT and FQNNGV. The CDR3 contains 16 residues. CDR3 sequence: CASSLGAGIVGDTQYF. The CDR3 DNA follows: TGTGCCAGCAGCTTAGGAGCAGGCATAGTAGGAGATACGCAGTATTTT.

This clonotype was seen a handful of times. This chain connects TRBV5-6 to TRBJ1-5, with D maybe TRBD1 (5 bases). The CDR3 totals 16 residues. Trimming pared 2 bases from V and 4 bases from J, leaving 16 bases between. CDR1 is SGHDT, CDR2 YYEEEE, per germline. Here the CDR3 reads CASSFWSGLRNQPQHF. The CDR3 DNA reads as TGTGCCAGCAGCTTCTGGTCGGGACTTCGAAATCAGCCCCAGCATTTT.

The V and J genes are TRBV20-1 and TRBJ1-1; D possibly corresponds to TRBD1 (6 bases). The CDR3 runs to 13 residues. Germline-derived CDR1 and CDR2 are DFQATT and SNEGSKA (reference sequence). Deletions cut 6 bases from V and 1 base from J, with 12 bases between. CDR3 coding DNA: TGCAGTGCGCGAAGGGGGGCGAACACTGAAGCTTTCTTT. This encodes CSARRGANTEAFF.

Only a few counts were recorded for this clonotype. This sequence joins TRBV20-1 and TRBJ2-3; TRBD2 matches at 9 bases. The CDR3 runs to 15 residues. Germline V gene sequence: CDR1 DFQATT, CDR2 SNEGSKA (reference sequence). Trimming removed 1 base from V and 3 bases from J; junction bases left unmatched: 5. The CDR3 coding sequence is TGCAGTGCTAGAGCTCTAGCGGGGTATACAGATACGCAGTATTTT. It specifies CSARALAGYTDTQYF.

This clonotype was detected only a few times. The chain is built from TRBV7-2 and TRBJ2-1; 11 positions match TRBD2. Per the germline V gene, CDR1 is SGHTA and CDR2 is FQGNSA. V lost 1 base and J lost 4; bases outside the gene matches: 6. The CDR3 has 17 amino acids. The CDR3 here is CASSLVELAGGYNEQFF. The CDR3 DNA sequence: TGTGCCAGCAGCTTAGTAGAATTAGCGGGAGGGTACAATGAGCAGTTCTTC.

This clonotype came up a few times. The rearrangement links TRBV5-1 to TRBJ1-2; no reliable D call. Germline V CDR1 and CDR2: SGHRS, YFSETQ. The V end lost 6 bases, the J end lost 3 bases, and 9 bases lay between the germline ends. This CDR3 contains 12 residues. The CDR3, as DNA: TGCGCCAGCAATAACGAAGACTATGGCTACACCTTC. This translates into CASNNEDYGYTF.

The DNA for the CDR3 is TGTGCCAGCAGCCTCGGGGACTACTCTCGTGGTGAGCAGTTCTTC. Encoded protein: CASSLGDYSRGEQFF. The genes are TRBV7-2 and TRBJ2-1; TRBD2 agrees at 7 bases. Germline V gives CDR1 SGHTA, CDR2 FQGNSA. V shed 5 bases and J 9 bases; nucleotides not matched to a gene: 13. The CDR3 has 15 amino acids.

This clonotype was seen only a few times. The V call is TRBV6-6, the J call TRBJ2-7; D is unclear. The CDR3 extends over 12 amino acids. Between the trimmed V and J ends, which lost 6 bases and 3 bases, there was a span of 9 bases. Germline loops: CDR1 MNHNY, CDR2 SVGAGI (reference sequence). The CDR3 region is CASRKPGYEQYF. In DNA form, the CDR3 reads TGTGCCAGCAGAAAACCGGGCTACGAGCAGTACTTC.

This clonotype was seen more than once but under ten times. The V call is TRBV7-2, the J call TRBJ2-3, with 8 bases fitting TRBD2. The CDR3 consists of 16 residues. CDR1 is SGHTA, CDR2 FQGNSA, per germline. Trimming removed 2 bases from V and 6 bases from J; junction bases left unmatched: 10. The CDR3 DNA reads TGTGCCAGCAGCTTATCGGGAGCGGGAGTTAGGGATACGCAGTATTTT. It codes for CASSLSGAGVRDTQYF. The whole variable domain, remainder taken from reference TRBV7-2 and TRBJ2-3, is GAGVSQSPSNKVTEKGKDVELRCDPISGHTALYWYRQSLGQGLEFLIYFQGNSAPDKSGLPSDRFSAERTGGSVSTLTIQRTQQEDSAVYLCASSLSGAGVRDTQYFGPGTRLTVL.